A single sample gave rise to the 7 T cell receptor beta chains below, sequenced in a study of cytomegalovirus exposure and HLA in healthy donors. PCR amplification relied on 60 Vbeta primers (plus 13 Jbeta primers). The protocol was immunoSEQ multiplex PCR, while the TCRdb copy is restricted to in-frame clones and leaves out a portion. The sample comprises 95,000 to 110,000 clones, roughly 70% of which are singletons, and about 3.5% rests with the top ten. Input material: PBMCs. The receptor source for this set is a woman aged 50 to 65 in good health and CMV-seronegative.

The rearrangement links TRBV30 to TRBJ1-3; a possible D gene is TRBD1 (6 bases). V was pared by 1 base and J by 3 bases, with 7 bases between. There are 13 residues in the CDR3. The germline gives CDR1 GTSNPN, CDR2 SVGIG (reference sequence). CDR3 DNA: TGTGCCTGGAGTGGGACAGATGGAAACACCATATATTTT. It specifies CAWSGTDGNTIYF.

This clone has more than one count but fewer than ten. The chain links TRBV9 to TRBJ2-7; D possibly corresponds to TRBD1 (5 bases). CDR3 size: 12 residues. The V gene lost 5 bases and the J gene lost 0 bases, with 6 bases spanning the gap. Germline V gene lookup returns CDR1 SGDLS and CDR2 YYNGEE. The CDR3 spells CASRDNSYEQYF. DNA for the CDR3: TGTGCCAGCAGGGACAACTCCTACGAGCAGTACTTC.

This sequence joins TRBV7-8 and TRBJ1-1; D gene unclear. Germline CDR1 reads SGHVS; CDR2 reads FQNEAQ. V lost 2 bases, J lost 5 bases, and 6 bases lay in between. CDR3 length: 12 residues. CDR3 region: CASSLFITEAFF. CDR3 in DNA: TGTGCCAGCAGCTTATTTATAACTGAAGCTTTCTTT.

J is TRBJ1-4 and V is TRBV7-9; D not resolved. CDR3 length equals 14 residues. Germline CDR1 is SEHNR and CDR2 is FQNEAQ (reference sequence). V lost 3 bases to trimming and J lost 4 bases, with 9 bases between them. In DNA form, the CDR3 reads TGTGCCAGCAGCTTGGGCCAGATTAATGAAAAACTGTTTTTT. It yields the protein CASSLGQINEKLFF.

V and J are TRBV19 and TRBJ1-2; TRBD1 might be the D (5 bases). The CDR3 loop spans 15 amino acids. Germline V lookup: CDR1 LNHDA, CDR2 SQIVND (reference sequence). V was pared by 3 bases and J by 2 bases, with 13 bases between. The CDR3 DNA sequence: TGTGCCAGTAGTATTCGGGGGGTGAAGAACTATGGCTACACCTTC. Protein product: CASSIRGVKNYGYTF. Combining the CDR3 with reference TRBV19 and TRBJ1-2 gives the whole variable domain DGGITQSPKYLFRKEGQNVTLSCEQNLNHDAMYWYRQDPGQGLRLIYYSQIVNDFQKGDIAEGYSVSREKKESFPLTVTSAQKNPTAFYLCASSIRGVKNYGYTFGSGTRLTVV.

This clone was detected only once. V gene TRBV5-4 combines with J gene TRBJ2-7, with 7 bases identical to TRBD1. The CDR3 length is 16 residues. Germline assignment: CDR1 SGHNT and CDR2 YYREEE (reference sequence). Trimming cost V 1 base and J 2 bases; bases outside gene matches: 9. The CDR3 is CASSLNSGQFAYEQYF. CDR3 in DNA: TGTGCCAGCAGCTTGAATTCGGGACAGTTTGCCTACGAGCAGTACTTC.

This clone was seen just once. The chain carries TRBV4-1 and TRBJ2-3, with 9 bases that match TRBD2. Unmatched junction bases numbered 13, after V lost 4 bases and J lost 2 bases. CDR1 MGHRA and CDR2 YSYEKL come from the germline V gene. The CDR3 sequence is 18 residues long. CDR3 nucleotides: TGCGCCAGCAGCCCCCGAAGCGGGAGGTCTCCCTTCACAGATACGCAGTATTTT. As protein: CASSPRSGRSPFTDTQYF.